Listed below are T cell receptor beta chains from one sample, sequenced in a study of blood T cell repertoires in COVID-19. The data were produced by immunoSEQ multiplex PCR, yet TCRdb's version contains in-frame clones alone and is incomplete. The table includes approximately 260,000 clones, 82% detected once. Sequenced input: peripheral blood. Receptors originate from a woman of 80 years or more with active or convalescent COVID-19. Each CDR3 is given with its conserved first and last residue. The D gene is left open where the match is weak. The size entry is marked missing in some rows and otherwise reads once, few, many or a size class.

cdr3_aa	cdr3_nt	v_call	clone_size	j_call	cdr3_length	d_call
CASSLAGLGELFF	TGTGCCAGCAGTTTGGCGGGGCTCGGGGAGCTGTTTTTT	TRBV12-3/TRBV12-4	-	TRBJ2-2	13	-
CASRDAPGEGIQETQYF	TGTGCCAGCAGAGACGCGCCGGGAGAAGGAATCCAAGAGACCCAGTACTTC	TRBV27	-	TRBJ2-5	17	-
CASTAGGDQPQHF	TGTGCCAGCACGGCGGGGGGGGATCAGCCCCAGCATTTT	TRBV25-1	-	TRBJ1-5	13	-
CASSAGQGSYEQYF	TGCGCCAGCAGCGCGGGACAGGGGTCCTACGAGCAGTACTTC	TRBV5-1	-	TRBJ2-7	14	TRBD1
CASSLAGASYNEQFF	TGCGCCAGCAGCTTAGCGGGGGCCTCCTACAATGAGCAGTTCTTC	TRBV5-1	few	TRBJ2-1	15	TRBD2
CASSPTVAGETQYF	TGCGCCAGCAGCCCGACTGTTGCTGGAGAGACCCAGTACTTC	TRBV5-1	-	TRBJ2-5	14	-
CASSLGTGRNEQFF	TGTGCCAGCAGCTTAGGTACAGGGCGTAATGAGCAGTTCTTC	TRBV7-9	-	TRBJ2-1	14	-
CASSAQGAPRETQYF	TGTGCCAGCAGCGCACAGGGGGCCCCCCGAGAGACCCAGTACTTC	TRBV7-2	-	TRBJ2-5	15	TRBD1
CASSSPQQTQPQHF	TGTGCCAGCAGTTCACCACAGCAGACTCAGCCCCAGCATTTT	TRBV28	few	TRBJ1-5	14	-
CASSNGGGSSGNTIYF	TGTGCCAGCAGCAACGGCGGGGGGAGCTCTGGAAACACCATATATTTT	TRBV28	-	TRBJ1-3	16	-
CASSPGQGEFDEQFF	TGCGCCAGCAGCCCGGGACAGGGTGAGTTTGATGAGCAGTTCTTC	TRBV5-1	-	TRBJ2-1	15	TRBD1
CSASRGWNADTQYF	TGCAGTGCTAGTCGGGGGTGGAACGCAGATACGCAGTATTTT	TRBV20-1	-	TRBJ2-3	14	-
CASSKGQGSAGANVLTF	TGTGCCAGCAGCAAGGGACAGGGGAGCGCTGGGGCCAACGTCCTGACTTTC	TRBV3-1/TRBV3-2	-	TRBJ2-6	17	TRBD1
CASSQTGTGYFQTQYF	TGTGCCAGCAGCCAAACCGGGACAGGGTATTTTCAGACCCAGTACTTC	TRBV3-1/TRBV3-2	-	TRBJ2-5	16	TRBD1
CASSPPGLAGGTDTQYF	TGTGCCAGCTCACCACCTGGACTAGCGGGAGGCACAGATACGCAGTATTTT	TRBV18	-	TRBJ2-3	17	TRBD2
CASSFSGETQYF	TGCGCCAGCAGCTTCTCAGGAGAGACCCAGTACTTC	TRBV5-1	-	TRBJ2-5	12	-
CASSPRQNSNQPQHF	TGTGCCAGCAGTCCTCGACAGAATAGCAATCAGCCCCAGCATTTT	TRBV28	few	TRBJ1-5	15	-
CACPLGRGPGNTIYF	TGTGCCTGCCCCCTCGGCCGCGGGCCTGGAAACACCATATATTTT	TRBV30	-	TRBJ1-3	15	-
CASSRRTGSTF	TGTGCCAGCAGTCGAAGGACAGGGAGCACCTTC	TRBV12-3/TRBV12-4	-	TRBJ1-2	11	TRBD1
CASSKADRGGYGYTF	TGTGCCAGCAGCAAGGCCGACAGGGGAGGCTATGGCTACACCTTC	TRBV7-9	-	TRBJ1-2	15	TRBD1
CAWGDRGNQPQHF	TGTGCCTGGGGGGACAGGGGAAATCAGCCCCAGCATTTT	TRBV30	-	TRBJ1-5	13	TRBD1
CASSMRGPTNEKLFF	TGTGCCAGTAGTATGCGGGGGCCAACTAATGAAAAACTGTTTTTT	TRBV19	-	TRBJ1-4	15	-
CASSLHGATEAFF	TGTGCCAGCAGTCTCCACGGAGCAACTGAAGCTTTCTTT	TRBV27	once	TRBJ1-1	13	-
CASSLYGQNYGYTF	TGTGCCAGCAGTTTATATGGACAGAACTATGGCTACACCTTC	TRBV28	-	TRBJ1-2	14	-
CASSSVSRGVETQYF	TGCGCCAGCAGCTCCGTCTCGCGGGGGGTGGAGACCCAGTACTTC	TRBV5-1	few	TRBJ2-5	15	TRBD2
CAEGLAGPSYNEQFF	TGTGCCGAGGGACTAGCGGGACCTTCCTACAATGAGCAGTTCTTC	TRBV6-4	-	TRBJ2-1	15	TRBD2
CASSPRRDEQYF	TGTGCCAGCAGTCCCCGCAGGGACGAGCAGTACTTC	TRBV2	-	TRBJ2-7	12	-
CASRSGISATNEKLFF	TGTGCCAGCAGATCGGGAATCTCAGCAACTAATGAAAAACTGTTTTTT	TRBV5-8	-	TRBJ1-4	16	-
CATSRDKTGNQPQHF	TGTGCCACCTCACGAGACAAGACAGGCAATCAGCCCCAGCATTTT	TRBV15	once	TRBJ1-5	15	-
CASSGHRVWETQYF	TGTGCCAGCAGCGGGCACAGGGTATGGGAGACCCAGTACTTC	TRBV5-8	-	TRBJ2-5	14	-
CASGRGNEKLFF	TGTGCCAGCGGCAGGGGGAATGAAAAACTGTTTTTT	TRBV3-1/TRBV3-2	-	TRBJ1-4	12	TRBD1
CASSYRQGTYNEQFF	TGTGCCAGCAGTTATCGACAGGGTACCTACAATGAGCAGTTCTTC	TRBV6-5	-	TRBJ2-1	15	TRBD1
CATSNDRQISYEQYF	TGTGCCACCAGCAATGACAGGCAAATCTCCTACGAGCAGTACTTC	TRBV15	once	TRBJ2-7	15	-
CASSKRGLAGEETQYF	TGTGCCAGCAGTAAAAGGGGACTAGCGGGGGAAGAGACCCAGTACTTC	TRBV27	few	TRBJ2-5	16	TRBD2
CASSSMPGDTQYF	TGCGCCAGCAGCTCGATGCCCGGAGATACGCAGTATTTT	TRBV5-1	-	TRBJ2-3	13	-
CASSTPTGANEQFF	TGTGCCAGCAGCACTCCGACAGGGGCGAATGAGCAGTTCTTC	TRBV7-9	-	TRBJ2-1	14	TRBD1
CASSPRSGWGTGELFF	TGCGCCAGCAGCCCCCGGTCAGGGTGGGGCACCGGGGAGCTGTTTTTT	TRBV4-1	once	TRBJ2-2	16	-
CASSLEAGWETQYF	TGCGCCAGCAGCTTGGAAGCAGGGTGGGAGACCCAGTACTTC	TRBV5-1	-	TRBJ2-5	14	-
CASRIDQPQHF	TGTGCCAGCAGAATAGATCAGCCCCAGCATTTT	TRBV6-5	-	TRBJ1-5	11	-
CASSRVREDGYTF	TGCGCCAGCAGCCGGGTAAGGGAGGATGGCTACACCTTC	TRBV5-1	-	TRBJ1-2	13	-
CASSLDSLNYGYTF	TGCGCCAGCAGCTTGGACAGTCTGAACTATGGCTACACCTTC	TRBV5-1	once	TRBJ1-2	14	-
CASTRLAGADEQFF	TGTGCCAGCACCCGCTTAGCGGGAGCGGACGAGCAGTTCTTC	TRBV7-2	-	TRBJ2-1	14	TRBD2
CASSLQGWEKLFF	TGCGCCAGCAGCTTGCAGGGCTGGGAAAAACTGTTTTTT	TRBV5-1	-	TRBJ1-4	13	-
CASSQAIWTGSDNEQFF	TGTGCCAGCAGCCAAGCTATCTGGACAGGGTCCGACAATGAGCAGTTCTTC	TRBV14	-	TRBJ2-1	17	TRBD1
CASSWGRKDTEAFF	TGTGCCAGCTCTTGGGGGCGTAAGGACACTGAAGCTTTCTTT	TRBV18	-	TRBJ1-1	14	-
CASSARPSGSGNEQFF	TGTGCCAGCAGTGCTCGACCTAGCGGGAGCGGCAATGAGCAGTTCTTC	TRBV6-2/TRBV6-3	-	TRBJ2-1	16	TRBD2
CASSERDRVRFRF	TGTGCCAGCAGTGAACGGGACAGGGTGCGGTTCCGCTTC	TRBV6-1	-	TRBJ1-2	13	TRBD1
CASSFRTGKDTEAFF	TGTGCCAGCAGTTTCCGGACAGGGAAGGACACTGAAGCTTTCTTT	TRBV27	-	TRBJ1-1	15	TRBD1
CASSQDPGTANTGELFF	TGTGCCAGCAGCCAAGACCCCGGGACAGCGAACACCGGGGAGCTGTTTTTT	TRBV14	-	TRBJ2-2	17	TRBD1
CASTRTSGYEQYF	TGTGCCAGCACAAGGACTAGCGGCTACGAGCAGTACTTC	TRBV7-8	-	TRBJ2-7	13	TRBD2
CSGGDRGRGSSDTQYF	TGCAGCGGCGGGGACAGGGGGCGAGGTTCGTCTGATACGCAGTATTTT	TRBV29-1	-	TRBJ2-3	16	TRBD1
CASSTRAGRGNEQFF	TGTGCCAGCAGCACCCGAGCGGGGAGGGGCAATGAGCAGTTCTTC	TRBV11-2	-	TRBJ2-1	15	TRBD2
CASSQGQNYGYTF	TGTGCCAGCAGCCAAGGTCAGAACTATGGCTACACCTTC	TRBV3-1/TRBV3-2	-	TRBJ1-2	13	-
CAISSTGGFYGYTF	TGTGCCATCAGCTCGACAGGGGGTTTCTATGGCTACACCTTC	TRBV10-3	-	TRBJ1-2	14	TRBD1
CASSSRDPYNEQFF	TGTGCCAGCAGCTCCCGGGATCCCTACAATGAGCAGTTCTTC	TRBV11-3	-	TRBJ2-1	14	-